This T cell receptor beta chain was retrieved from a study of blood T cell repertoires in COVID-19 (dated by TCRdb to the early 2020s). Context from the whole study: Samples from collaborators originated in the United States, Italy and Spain and spanned both the acute and convalescent phases of COVID-19. A de-identified subject ID, COVID-19 status, age in years and sex were almost always included in the sample metadata. The repertoires were made available in a free public database intended to serve as a resource for research on the immune response to SARS-CoV-2. Samples were obtained from the ongoing ImmuneRACE study (first 160 participants) and from 1,254 subjects provided by 6 global collaborators. Where available, HLA class I and class II types were obtained from metadata supplied by the sample provider rather than from assay-based typing. The prospective study material was composed of cDNA or gDNA derived from T cells, B-cell-depleted T cells, or PBMCs. The dataset comprised deeply sampled blood TCRbeta repertoires from subjects exposed to, actively infected with, or recovered from COVID-19.

Relative to germline, V is 4 bases shorter and J is 1 base shorter, with 8 bases between their ends. Its CDR3 holds 13 amino acids, cysteine through phenylalanine. The DNA shown is the 39-base CDR3, in frame from base 1. Sequences SGHRS (CDR1) and YFSETQ (CDR2) are obtained from the germline V gene. Results and caveats for the whole study, not just this receptor: The quantity of clinical and demographic metadata differed by source and by participant and was supplied without curation.

Collaborating institutions collected whole blood in K2EDTA tubes following their own protocols. For TCRbeta analysis, collaborators shipped samples in one of three forms: frozen whole blood, isolated PBMCs, or DNA extracted from either of those sample types. This clone was observed a handful of times. Its recognized antigen is unknown. No base quality values were provided; no much bigger clone lies one nucleotide off. TCRbeta CDR3 regions were amplified from genomic DNA by means of the immunoSEQ Assay, a bias-controlled multiplex PCR. The original pipeline was this. Within the assay, amplification of reference gene primers was used to estimate how many nucleated cells each sample contained. Sequence reads were collapsed and filtered to measure the absolute abundance of every unique TCRbeta CDR3 rearrangement. For each sample, productive Simpson clonality was calculated as the square root of Simpson's diversity index across productive rearrangements. This immuneACCESS table, as held by TCRdb, lists in-frame sequences with V and J called but not all clones. Of the missing ones, under half trace to an unresolved V gene in checked studies; the others have no known cause. The V and J calls and clone size come from that table; D and trimming were worked out from the DNA. Present in this sample are some 120,000 clones, around 88% of which were seen just once. About 6% of the sample comes from the top ten.

The sample comprised peripheral blood. This chain joins TRBV5-1 to TRBJ1-2; TRBD1 could be the D gene, as 6 bases match. The TCR sequence derives from an elderly man with active or convalescent COVID-19. Here the CDR3 is given as CASSEDSNYGYTF. The DNA sequence is given as TGCGCCAGCAGCGAGGACAGTAACTATGGCTACACCTTC.